This TCR beta chain was sequenced during a study of neurological immune-mediated disorders. TCRdb ran MiXCR on the 5' RACE reads and lists one entry per CDR3 protein. The sample records about 59,000 distinct CDR3 sequences, roughly 3.5% being singletons. This clonotype was detected many times. The CDR3 runs to 17 residues. Germline loops: CDR1 SGHVS, CDR2 FQNEAQ. Between the trimmed V and J ends, which lost 0 bases and 2 bases, there was a span of 16 bases. V usage is TRBV7-8 and J usage is TRBJ1-2; D remains unclear. The sequence came from a woman younger than 45 with multiple sclerosis. Source material: PBMCs. The CDR3 is CASSLAILGRPNYGYTF. In DNA form, the CDR3 reads TGTGCCAGCAGCTTAGCGATTTTGGGCAGACCAAACTATGGCTACACCTTC.